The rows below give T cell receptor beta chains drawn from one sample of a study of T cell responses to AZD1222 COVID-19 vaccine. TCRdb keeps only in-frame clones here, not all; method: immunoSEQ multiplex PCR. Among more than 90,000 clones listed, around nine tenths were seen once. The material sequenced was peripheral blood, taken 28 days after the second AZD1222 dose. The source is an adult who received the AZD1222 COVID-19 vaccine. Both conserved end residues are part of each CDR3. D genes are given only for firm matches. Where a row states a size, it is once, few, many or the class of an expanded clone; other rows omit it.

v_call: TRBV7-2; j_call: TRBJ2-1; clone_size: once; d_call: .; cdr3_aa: CASSLGQPSYNEQFF; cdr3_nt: TGTGCCAGCAGCTTAGGCCAGCCATCCTACAATGAGCAGTTCTTC
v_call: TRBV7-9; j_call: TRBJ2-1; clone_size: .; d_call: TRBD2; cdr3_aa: CASSPTSGYSREQFF; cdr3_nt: TGTGCCAGCAGCCCCACTAGCGGGTATTCTCGGGAGCAGTTCTTC
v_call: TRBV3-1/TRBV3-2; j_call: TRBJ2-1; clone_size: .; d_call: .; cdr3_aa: CASSPIGAVGSYNEQFF; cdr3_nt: TGTGCCAGCAGCCCGATTGGTGCGGTGGGGTCCTACAATGAGCAGTTCTTC
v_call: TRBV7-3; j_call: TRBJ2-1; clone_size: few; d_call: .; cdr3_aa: CASSLGGANGHNEQFF; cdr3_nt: TGTGCCAGCAGCTTAGGGGGGGCAAATGGTCACAATGAGCAGTTCTTC
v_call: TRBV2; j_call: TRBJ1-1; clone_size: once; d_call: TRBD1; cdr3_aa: CASSRTGGHTEAFF; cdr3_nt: TGTGCCAGCAGTCGGACAGGGGGCCACACTGAAGCTTTCTTT
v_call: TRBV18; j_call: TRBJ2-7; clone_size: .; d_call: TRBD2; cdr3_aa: CASSPQGLAGGEQYF; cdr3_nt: TGTGCCAGCTCACCACAAGGACTAGCGGGAGGGGAGCAGTACTTC
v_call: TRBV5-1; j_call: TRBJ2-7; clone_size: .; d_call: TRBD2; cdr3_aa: CASSRYPSGKNYEQYF; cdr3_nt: TGCGCCAGCAGCCGCTACCCTAGCGGGAAAAACTACGAGCAGTACTTC
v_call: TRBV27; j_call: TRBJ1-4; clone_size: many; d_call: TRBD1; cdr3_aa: CASSPGTAPGEKLFF; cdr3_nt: TGTGCCAGCAGTCCCGGGACAGCCCCAGGGGAAAAACTGTTTTTT
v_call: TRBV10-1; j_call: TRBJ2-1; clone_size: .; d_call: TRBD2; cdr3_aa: CASSDIAGGYNEQFF; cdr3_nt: TGCGCCAGCAGTGATATAGCGGGGGGATACAATGAGCAGTTCTTC
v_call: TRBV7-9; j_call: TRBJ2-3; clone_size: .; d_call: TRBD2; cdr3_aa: CASSAGLGLTDTQYF; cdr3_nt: TGTGCCAGCAGCGCAGGACTAGGTTTGACAGATACGCAGTATTTT
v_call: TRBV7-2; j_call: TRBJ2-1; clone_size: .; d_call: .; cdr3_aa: CASSQSTPNEQFF; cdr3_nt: TGTGCCAGCAGCCAGAGCACCCCTAATGAGCAGTTCTTC
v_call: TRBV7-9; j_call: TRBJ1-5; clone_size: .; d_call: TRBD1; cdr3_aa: CASSPLSGTVNQPQHF; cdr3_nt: TGTGCCAGCAGCCCACTGTCCGGGACAGTCAATCAGCCCCAGCATTTT
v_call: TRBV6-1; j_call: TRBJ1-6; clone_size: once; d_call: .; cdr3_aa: CASSEEERLNNSPLHF; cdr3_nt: TGTGCCAGCAGTGAAGAGGAGAGACTAAATAATTCACCCCTCCACTTT
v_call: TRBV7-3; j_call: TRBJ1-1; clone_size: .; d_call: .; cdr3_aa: CASSATGNTEAFF; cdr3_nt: TGTGCCAGCAGCGCGACAGGGAACACTGAAGCTTTCTTT
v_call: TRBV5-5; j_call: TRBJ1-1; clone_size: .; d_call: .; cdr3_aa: CASSLFPENTEAFF; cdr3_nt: TGTGCCAGCAGCTTGTTCCCGGAGAACACTGAAGCTTTCTTT
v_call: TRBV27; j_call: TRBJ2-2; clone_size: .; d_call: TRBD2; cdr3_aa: CASSWGGVTGELFF; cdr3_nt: TGTGCCAGCAGTTGGGGGGGTGTCACCGGGGAGCTGTTTTTT
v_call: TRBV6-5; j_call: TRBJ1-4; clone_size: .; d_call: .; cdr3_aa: CASRGGQSNEKLFF; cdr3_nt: TGTGCCAGCAGGGGGGGCCAGAGTAATGAAAAACTGTTTTTT
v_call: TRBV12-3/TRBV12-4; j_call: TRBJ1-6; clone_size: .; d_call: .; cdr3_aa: CASSPTRDSPLHF; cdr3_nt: TGTGCCAGCAGCCCAACACGGGATTCACCCCTCCACTTT
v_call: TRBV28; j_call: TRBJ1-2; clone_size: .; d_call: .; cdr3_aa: CASSLDNYGYTF; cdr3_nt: TGTGCCAGCAGTTTAGACAACTATGGCTACACCTTC
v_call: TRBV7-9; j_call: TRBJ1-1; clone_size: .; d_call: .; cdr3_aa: CASSRGRLDTEAFF; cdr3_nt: TGTGCCAGCAGCCGGGGGAGATTGGACACTGAAGCTTTCTTT
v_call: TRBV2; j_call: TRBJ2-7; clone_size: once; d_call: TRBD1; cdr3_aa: CASSRDRGRYEQYF; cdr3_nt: TGTGCCAGCAGTCGGGACAGGGGGAGGTACGAGCAGTACTTC
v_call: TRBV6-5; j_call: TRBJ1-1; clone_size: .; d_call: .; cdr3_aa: CASSYDRGNTEAFF; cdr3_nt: TGTGCCAGCAGTTATGATCGGGGAAACACTGAAGCTTTCTTT
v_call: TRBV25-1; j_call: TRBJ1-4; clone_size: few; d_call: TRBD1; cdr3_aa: CASSRTGGREKLFF; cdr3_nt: TGTGCCAGCAGTCGGACAGGGGGACGTGAAAAACTGTTTTTT
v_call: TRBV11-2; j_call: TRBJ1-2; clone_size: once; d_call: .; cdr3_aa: CASSSLRRDNYGYTF; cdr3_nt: TGTGCCAGCAGCTCCTTAAGGAGGGATAACTATGGCTACACCTTC
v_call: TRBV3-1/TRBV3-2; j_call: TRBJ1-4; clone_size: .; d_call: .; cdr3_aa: CASSHSVSSGEKLFF; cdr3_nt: TGTGCCAGCAGCCATAGCGTCAGCTCCGGTGAAAAACTGTTTTTT
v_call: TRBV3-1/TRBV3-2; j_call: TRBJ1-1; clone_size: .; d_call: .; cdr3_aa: CASSPRTVNTEAFF; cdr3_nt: TGTGCCAGCAGCCCCCGGACAGTGAACACTGAAGCTTTCTTT
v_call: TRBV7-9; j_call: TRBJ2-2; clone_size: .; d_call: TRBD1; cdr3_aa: CASRREKIGQGNTGELFF; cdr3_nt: TGTGCCAGCAGACGAGAGAAAATCGGACAGGGTAACACCGGGGAGCTGTTTTTT
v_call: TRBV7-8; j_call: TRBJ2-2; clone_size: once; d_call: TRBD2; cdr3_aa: CASSLGLAGDLTTGELFF; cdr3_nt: TGTGCCAGCAGCTTGGGACTAGCGGGAGATTTGACCACCGGGGAGCTGTTTTTT
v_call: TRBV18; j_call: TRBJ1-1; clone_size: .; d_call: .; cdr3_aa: CASSPSGWTEAFF; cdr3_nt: TGTGCCAGCTCACCGTCCGGTTGGACTGAAGCTTTCTTT
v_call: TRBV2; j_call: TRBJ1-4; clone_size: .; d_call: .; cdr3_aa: CASGRNGGEKLFF; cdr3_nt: TGTGCCAGCGGGAGAAACGGGGGGGAAAAACTGTTTTTT
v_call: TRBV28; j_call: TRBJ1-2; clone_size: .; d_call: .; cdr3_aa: CASSRDAVYGYTF; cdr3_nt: TGTGCCAGCAGTAGGGACGCGGTCTATGGCTACACCTTC
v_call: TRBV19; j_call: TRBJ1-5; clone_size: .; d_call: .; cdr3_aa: CASSIGKGNQPQHF; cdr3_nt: TGTGCCAGTAGTATAGGGAAAGGAAATCAGCCCCAGCATTTT
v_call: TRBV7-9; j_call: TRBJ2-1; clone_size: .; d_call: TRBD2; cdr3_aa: CASSLGLAGLF; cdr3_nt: TGTGCCAGCAGCCTGGGACTAGCGGGACTCTTC
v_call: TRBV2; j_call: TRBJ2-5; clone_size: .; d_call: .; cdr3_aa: CASSETGGGKEETQYF; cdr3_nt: TGTGCCAGCAGTGAGACGGGGGGCGGGAAGGAAGAGACCCAGTACTTC
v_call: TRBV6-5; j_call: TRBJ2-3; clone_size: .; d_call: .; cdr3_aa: CASSRPDGTDTQYF; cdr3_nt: TGTGCCAGCAGTAGACCGGACGGCACAGATACGCAGTATTTT
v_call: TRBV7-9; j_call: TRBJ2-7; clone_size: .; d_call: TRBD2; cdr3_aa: CASRPLAGYPYEQYF; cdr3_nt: TGTGCCAGCAGACCACTAGCGGGATACCCCTACGAGCAGTACTTC
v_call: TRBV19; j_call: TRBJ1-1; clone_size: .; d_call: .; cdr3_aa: CASSIRDEAFF; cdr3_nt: TGTGCCAGTAGTATTAGGGATGAAGCTTTCTTT
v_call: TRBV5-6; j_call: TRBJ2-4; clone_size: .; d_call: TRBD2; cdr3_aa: CASSQLAGGSFQYF; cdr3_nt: TGTGCCAGCAGCCAACTAGCGGGAGGCTCGTTCCAGTACTTC
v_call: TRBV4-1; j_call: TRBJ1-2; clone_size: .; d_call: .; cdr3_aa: CASSTAQGLNYGYTF; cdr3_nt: TGCGCCAGCAGCACAGCCCAGGGATTAAACTATGGCTACACCTTC
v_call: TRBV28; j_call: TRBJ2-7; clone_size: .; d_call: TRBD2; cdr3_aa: CASSDSSGGPQYF; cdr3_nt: TGTGCCAGCAGTGACTCTTCGGGAGGGCCCCAGTACTTC
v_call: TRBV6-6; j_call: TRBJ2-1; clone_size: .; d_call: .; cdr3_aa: CASSYPSLEQFF; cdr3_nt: TGTGCCAGCAGTTACCCCAGTTTGGAGCAGTTCTTC
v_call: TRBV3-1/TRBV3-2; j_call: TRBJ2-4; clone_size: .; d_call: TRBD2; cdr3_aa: CASSQGEGYIQYF; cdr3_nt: TGTGCCAGCAGCCAAGGGGAGGGGTACATTCAGTACTTC
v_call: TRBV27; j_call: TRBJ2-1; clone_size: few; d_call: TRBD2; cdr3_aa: CASTPGRLASGINEQFF; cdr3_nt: TGTGCCAGCACCCCGGGGCGACTAGCGAGCGGGATTAATGAGCAGTTCTTC
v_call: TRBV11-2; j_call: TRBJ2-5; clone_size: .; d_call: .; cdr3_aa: CASSLISQLTAETQYF; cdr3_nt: TGTGCCAGCAGCCTAATCTCCCAATTGACAGCGGAGACCCAGTACTTC
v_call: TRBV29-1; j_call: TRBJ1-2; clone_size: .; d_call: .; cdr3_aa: CSATDNYGYTF; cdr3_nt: TGCAGCGCTACAGACAACTATGGCTACACCTTC
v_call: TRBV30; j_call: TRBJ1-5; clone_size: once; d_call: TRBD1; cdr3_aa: CAWSVGTGSWSNQPQHF; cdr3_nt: TGTGCCTGGAGTGTGGGGACAGGGAGTTGGAGCAATCAGCCCCAGCATTTT
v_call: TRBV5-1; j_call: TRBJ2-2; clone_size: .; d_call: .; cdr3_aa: CASAVLAPGELFF; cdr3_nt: TGCGCCAGCGCTGTGCTAGCGCCCGGGGAGCTGTTTTTT
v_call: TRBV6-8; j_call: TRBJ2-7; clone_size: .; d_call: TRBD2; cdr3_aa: CASSPRRAFGTSGICFSYEQYF; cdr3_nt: TGTGCCAGCAGTCCCCGCAGGGCTTTCGGGACTAGCGGGATATGTTTCTCCTACGAGCAGTACTTC
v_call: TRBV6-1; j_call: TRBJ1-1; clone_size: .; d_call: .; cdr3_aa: CASSERGGKVTEAFF; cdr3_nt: TGTGCCAGCAGTGAAAGGGGGGGTAAAGTCACTGAAGCTTTCTTT
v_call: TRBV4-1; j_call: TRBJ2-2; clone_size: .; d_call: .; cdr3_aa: CASTERTENTGELFF; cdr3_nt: TGCGCCAGCACGGAACGGACGGAGAACACCGGGGAGCTGTTTTTT
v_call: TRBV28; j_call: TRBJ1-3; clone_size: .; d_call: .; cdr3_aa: CASSLAEMGNTIYF; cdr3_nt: TGTGCCAGCAGTTTAGCCGAAATGGGAAACACCATATATTTT
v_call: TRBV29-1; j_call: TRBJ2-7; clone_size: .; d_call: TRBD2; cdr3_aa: CSVIPSGSSYEQYF; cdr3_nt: TGCAGCGTCATCCCTAGCGGTTCCTCCTACGAGCAGTACTTC